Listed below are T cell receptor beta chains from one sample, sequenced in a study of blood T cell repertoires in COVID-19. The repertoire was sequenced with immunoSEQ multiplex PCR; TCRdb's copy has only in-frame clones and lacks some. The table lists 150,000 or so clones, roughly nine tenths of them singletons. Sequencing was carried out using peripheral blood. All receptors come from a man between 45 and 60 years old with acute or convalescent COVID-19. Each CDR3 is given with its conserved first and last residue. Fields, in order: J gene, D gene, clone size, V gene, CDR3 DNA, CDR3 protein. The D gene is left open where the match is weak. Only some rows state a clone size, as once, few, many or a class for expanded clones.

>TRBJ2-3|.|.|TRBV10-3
TGTGCCATCAGTGATAGGGGGGATACGCAGTATTTT
CAISDRGDTQYF
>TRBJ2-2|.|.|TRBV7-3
TGTGCCAGCAGCTTAGCAGGTGGCGGGGAGCTGTTTTTT
CASSLAGGGELFF
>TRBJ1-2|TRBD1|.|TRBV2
TGTGCCAGCAGCATCGGACAGGGCGCCTATGGCTACACCTTC
CASSIGQGAYGYTF
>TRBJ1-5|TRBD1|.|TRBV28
TGTGCCAGCAGCGCGGACAGGGATGGCAATCAGCCCCAGCATTTT
CASSADRDGNQPQHF
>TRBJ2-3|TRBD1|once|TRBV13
TGTGCCAGCAGGAGGACAGGGCAGACAGATACGCAGTATTTT
CASRRTGQTDTQYF
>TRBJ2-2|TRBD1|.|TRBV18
TGTGCCAGCTCACCCCGACAGGGGACTAACACCGGGGAGCTGTTTTTT
CASSPRQGTNTGELFF
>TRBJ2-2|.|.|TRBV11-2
TGTGCCAGCAGCCTAAATACCGGGGAGCTGTTTTTT
CASSLNTGELFF
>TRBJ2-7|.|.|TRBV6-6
TGTGCCAGCAGTCCGACAGGCTACGAGCAGTACTTC
CASSPTGYEQYF
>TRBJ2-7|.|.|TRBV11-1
TGTGCCAGCAGCTTAGCCTTCTACTCCTACGAGCAGTACTTC
CASSLAFYSYEQYF
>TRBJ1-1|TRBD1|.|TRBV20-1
TGCAGTGCTAGTCCAGGGGGCCGGACTGAAGCTTTCTTT
CSASPGGRTEAFF
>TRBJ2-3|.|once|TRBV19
TGTGCCAGTAGTAAAGAAGGGGCACCGGGTCCGACAGATACGCAGTATTTT
CASSKEGAPGPTDTQYF
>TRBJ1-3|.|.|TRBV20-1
TGCAGTGTCAACTCTGGAAACACCATATATTTT
CSVNSGNTIYF
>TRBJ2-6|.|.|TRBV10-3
TGTGCCATCAGTGAGAACAAAGCTGGGGCCAACGTCCTGACTTTC
CAISENKAGANVLTF
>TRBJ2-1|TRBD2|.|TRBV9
TGTGCCAGCAGCGTAGAGAGGTCTAGCGGGAGTAATGAGCAGTTCTTC
CASSVERSSGSNEQFF
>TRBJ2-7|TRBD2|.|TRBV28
TGTGCCAGCAGCCGGGGGGGGTTCTACGAGCAGTACTTC
CASSRGGFYEQYF
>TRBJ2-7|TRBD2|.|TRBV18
TGTGCCAGCTCACCCCTGGAAGCGGGAGGGGCTGCCTACGAGCAGTACTTC
CASSPLEAGGAAYEQYF
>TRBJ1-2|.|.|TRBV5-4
TGTGCCAGCAGCCCGGGACACTCTAACTATGGCTACACCTTC
CASSPGHSNYGYTF
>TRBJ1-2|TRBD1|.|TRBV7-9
TGTGCCAGCAGCTTAACGCAAACAGGGGCTGGCTACACCTTC
CASSLTQTGAGYTF
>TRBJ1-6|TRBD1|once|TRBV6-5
TGTGCCAGCAGTTTGGGGACAGCTTCACCCCTCCACTTT
CASSLGTASPLHF
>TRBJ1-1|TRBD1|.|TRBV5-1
TGCGCCAGCAGACGTGACAGGGTAAACACTGAAGCTTTCTTT
CASRRDRVNTEAFF
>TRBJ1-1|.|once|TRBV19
TGTGCCAGTACTGGGAGGGGTAAGCAGTGGACTGAAGCTTTCTTT
CASTGRGKQWTEAFF
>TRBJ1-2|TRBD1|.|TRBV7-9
TGTGCCAGCAGCCTACCGGACAGGGGTCGTGGCTACACCTTC
CASSLPDRGRGYTF
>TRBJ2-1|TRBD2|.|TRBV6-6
TGTGCCAGCAGCTCCGGTTATAGCGGGAGGGCCTGGCTGTCCCAGAATGAGCAGTTCTTC
CASSSGYSGRAWLSQNEQFF
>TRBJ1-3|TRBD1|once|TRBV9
TGTGCCAGCAGCGTACAGGGGGTTATCGGAAACACCATATATTTT
CASSVQGVIGNTIYF
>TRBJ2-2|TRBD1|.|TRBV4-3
TGCGCCAGCAGCCAAGGACAGGGATGGGTCGGGGAGCTGTTTTTT
CASSQGQGWVGELFF
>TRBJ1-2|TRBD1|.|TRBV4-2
TGTGCCAGCAGCCAAGTAACAGGGGTCTATGGCTACACCTTC
CASSQVTGVYGYTF
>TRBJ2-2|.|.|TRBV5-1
TGCGCCAGCAGCTTGGCAGTCGACACCGGGGAGCTGTTTTTT
CASSLAVDTGELFF
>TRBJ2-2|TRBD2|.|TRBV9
TGTGCCAGCAGCGAACCCAGGGAGGGATCGAACACCGGGGAGCTGTTTTTT
CASSEPREGSNTGELFF
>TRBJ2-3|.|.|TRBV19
TGTGCCAGTAGTATATATGTAGCGGAGGGCGGAGATACGCAGTATTTT
CASSIYVAEGGDTQYF
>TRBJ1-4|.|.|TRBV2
TGTGCCAGCAGTGAAGTACAGGGAACGGAAAAACTGTTTTTT
CASSEVQGTEKLFF
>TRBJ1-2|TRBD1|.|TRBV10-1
TGCGCCAGCAGTGCAGACAGGGTCCCTAACTATGGCTACACCTTC
CASSADRVPNYGYTF
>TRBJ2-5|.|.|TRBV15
TGTGCCACCAGCAGACCATCCGTGGGCGGGGAGACCCAGTACTTC
CATSRPSVGGETQYF
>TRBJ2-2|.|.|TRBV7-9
TGTGCCAGCAGTCGAACACAGGGTACCGGGGAGCTGTTTTTT
CASSRTQGTGELFF
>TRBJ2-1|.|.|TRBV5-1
TGCGCCAGCAGCTTGTGGGTAGGCGGGTCTTACAATGAGCAGTTCTTC
CASSLWVGGSYNEQFF
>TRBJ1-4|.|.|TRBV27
TGTGCCAGCAGCCAAGACAGGAGTTATGAAAAACTGTTTTTT
CASSQDRSYEKLFF
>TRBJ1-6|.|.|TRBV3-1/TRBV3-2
TGTGCCAGCAGCCGCGGACAGTCAGGCTCACCCCTCCACTTT
CASSRGQSGSPLHF
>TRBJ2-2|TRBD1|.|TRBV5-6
TGTGCCAGCAGCTTTGGGCAGGGGGCCGGGGAGCTGTTTTTT
CASSFGQGAGELFF
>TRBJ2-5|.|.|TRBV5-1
TGCGCCAGCAGCTTGGCTCAGGGAACTCAAGAGACCCAGTACTTC
CASSLAQGTQETQYF
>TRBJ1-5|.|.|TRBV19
TGTGCCAGTAGTTGGGCAGGTCTTAATCAGCCCCAGCATTTT
CASSWAGLNQPQHF